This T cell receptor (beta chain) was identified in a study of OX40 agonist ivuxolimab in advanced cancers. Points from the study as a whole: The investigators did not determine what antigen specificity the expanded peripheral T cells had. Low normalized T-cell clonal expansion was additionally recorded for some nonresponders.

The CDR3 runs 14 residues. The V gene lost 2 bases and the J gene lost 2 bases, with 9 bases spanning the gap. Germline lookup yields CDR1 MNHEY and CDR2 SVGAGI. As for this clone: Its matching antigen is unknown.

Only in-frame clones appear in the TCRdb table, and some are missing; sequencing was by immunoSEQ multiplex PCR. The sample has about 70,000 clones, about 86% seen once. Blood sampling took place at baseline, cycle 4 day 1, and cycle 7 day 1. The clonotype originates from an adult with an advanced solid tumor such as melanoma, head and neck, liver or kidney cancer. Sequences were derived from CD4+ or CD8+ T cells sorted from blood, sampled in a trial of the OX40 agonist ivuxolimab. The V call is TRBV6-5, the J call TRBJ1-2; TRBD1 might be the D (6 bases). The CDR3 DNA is TGTGCCAGCAGTTACCACGGGACAAACTATGGCTACACCTTC. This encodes CASSYHGTNYGYTF.